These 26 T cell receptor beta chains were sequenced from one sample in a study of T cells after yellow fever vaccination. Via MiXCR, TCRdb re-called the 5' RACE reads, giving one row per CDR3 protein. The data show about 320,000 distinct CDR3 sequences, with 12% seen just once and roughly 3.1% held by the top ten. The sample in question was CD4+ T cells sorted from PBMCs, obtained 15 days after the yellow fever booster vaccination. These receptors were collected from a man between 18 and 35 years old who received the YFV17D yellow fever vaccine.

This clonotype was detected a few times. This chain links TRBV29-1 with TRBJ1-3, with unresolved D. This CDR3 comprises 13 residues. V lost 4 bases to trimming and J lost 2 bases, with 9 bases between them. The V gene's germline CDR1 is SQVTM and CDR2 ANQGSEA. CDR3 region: CSVVRTTGNTIYF. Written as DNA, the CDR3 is TGCAGCGTTGTCCGGACCACTGGAAACACCATATATTTT.

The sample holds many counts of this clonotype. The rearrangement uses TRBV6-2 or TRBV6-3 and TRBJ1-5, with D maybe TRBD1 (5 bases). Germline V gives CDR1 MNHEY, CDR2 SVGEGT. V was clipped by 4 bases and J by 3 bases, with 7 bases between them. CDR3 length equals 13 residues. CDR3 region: CASSWGLNQPQHF. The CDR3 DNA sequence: TGTGCCAGCAGTTGGGGCCTCAATCAGCCCCAGCATTTT.

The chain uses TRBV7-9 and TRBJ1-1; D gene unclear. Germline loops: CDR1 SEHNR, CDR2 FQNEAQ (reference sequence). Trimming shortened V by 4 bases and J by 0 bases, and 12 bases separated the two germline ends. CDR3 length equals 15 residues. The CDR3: CASSSRVSVNTEAFF. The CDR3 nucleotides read TGTGCCAGCAGCTCTCGTGTGTCGGTGAACACTGAAGCTTTCTTT.

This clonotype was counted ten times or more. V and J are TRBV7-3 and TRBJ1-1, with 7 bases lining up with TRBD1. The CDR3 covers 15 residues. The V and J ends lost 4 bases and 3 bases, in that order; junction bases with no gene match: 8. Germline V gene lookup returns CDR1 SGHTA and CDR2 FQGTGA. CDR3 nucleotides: TGTGCCAGCAGCTCCCAGACAGGGCTAGACACTGAAGCTTTCTTT. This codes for CASSSQTGLDTEAFF.

CDR3 region: CASSPLVAGAGELFF. The CDR3, as DNA: TGTGCCAGCAGCCCCCTAGTCGCCGGAGCCGGGGAGCTGTTTTTT. V gene TRBV7-7 combines with J gene TRBJ2-2, with D hard to call. V lost 5 bases, J lost 6 bases, and 16 bases lay in between. Germline V CDR1 and CDR2: SSHAT, FNYEAQ (reference sequence). The CDR3 extends over 15 amino acids.

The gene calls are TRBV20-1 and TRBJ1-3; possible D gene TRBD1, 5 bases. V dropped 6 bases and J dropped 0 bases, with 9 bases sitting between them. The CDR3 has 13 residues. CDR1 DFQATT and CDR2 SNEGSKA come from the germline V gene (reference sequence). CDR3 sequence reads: CSALDNSGNTIYF. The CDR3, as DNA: TGCAGTGCCTTGGACAACTCTGGAAACACCATATATTTT.

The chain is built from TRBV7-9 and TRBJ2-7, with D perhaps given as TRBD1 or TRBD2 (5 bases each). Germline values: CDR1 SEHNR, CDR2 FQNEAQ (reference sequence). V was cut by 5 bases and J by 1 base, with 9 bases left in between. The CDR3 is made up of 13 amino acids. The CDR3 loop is CASSRDGSYEQYF. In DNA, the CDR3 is TGTGCCAGCAGCCGGGACGGTTCCTACGAGCAGTACTTC. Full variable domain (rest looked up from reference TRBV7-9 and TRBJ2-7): DTGVSQNPRHKITKRGQNVTFRCDPISEHNRLYWYRQTLGQGPEFLTYFQNEAQLEKSRLLSDRFSAERPKGSFSTLEIQRTEQGDSAMYLCASSRDGSYEQYFGPGTRLTVT.

CDR3 protein: CASGTSGGETQYF. CDR3 sequence (DNA): TGTGCTAGTGGTACAAGCGGGGGTGAGACCCAGTACTTC. The chain is built from TRBV12-5 and TRBJ2-5; 8 bases are a match to TRBD2. The CDR3 has 13 amino acids. CDR1 is LGHNT, CDR2 FRNRAP, per germline. V shed 5 bases and J 5 bases; nucleotides not matched to a gene: 4.

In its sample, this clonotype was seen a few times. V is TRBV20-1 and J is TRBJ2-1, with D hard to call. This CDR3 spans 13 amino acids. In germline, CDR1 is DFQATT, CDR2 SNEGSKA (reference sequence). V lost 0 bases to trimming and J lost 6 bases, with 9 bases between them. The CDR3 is CSARDPSPNEQFF. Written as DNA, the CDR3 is TGCAGTGCTAGAGACCCCTCGCCCAATGAGCAGTTCTTC.

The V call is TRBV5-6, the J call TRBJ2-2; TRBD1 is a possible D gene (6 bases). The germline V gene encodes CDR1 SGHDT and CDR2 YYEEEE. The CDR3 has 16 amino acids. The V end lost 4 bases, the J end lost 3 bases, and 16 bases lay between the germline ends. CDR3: CASSPLGTSYTGELFF. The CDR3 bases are TGTGCCAGCAGCCCCCTTGGGACATCTTACACCGGGGAGCTGTTTTTT. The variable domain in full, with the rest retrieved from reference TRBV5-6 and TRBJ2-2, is DAGVTQSPTHLIKTRGQQVTLRCSPKSGHDTVSWYQQALGQGPQFIFQYYEEEERQRGNFPDRFSGHQFPNYSSELNVNALLLGDSALYLCASSPLGTSYTGELFFGEGSRLTVL.

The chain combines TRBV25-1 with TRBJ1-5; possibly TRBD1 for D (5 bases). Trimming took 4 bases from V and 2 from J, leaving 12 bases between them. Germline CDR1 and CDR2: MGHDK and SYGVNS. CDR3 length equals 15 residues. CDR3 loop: CASSGAGGGNQPQHF. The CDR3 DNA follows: TGTGCCAGCAGTGGGGCGGGGGGAGGCAATCAGCCCCAGCATTTT.

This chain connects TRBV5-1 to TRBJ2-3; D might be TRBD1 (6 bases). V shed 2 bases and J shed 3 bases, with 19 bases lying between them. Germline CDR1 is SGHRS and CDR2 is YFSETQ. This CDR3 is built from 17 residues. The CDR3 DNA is TGCGCCAGCAGCTTAACGGGACAATGGGGTGTGACAGATACGCAGTATTTT. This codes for CASSLTGQWGVTDTQYF. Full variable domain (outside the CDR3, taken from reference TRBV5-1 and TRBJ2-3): KAGVTQTPRYLIKTRGQQVTLSCSPISGHRSVSWYQQTPGQGLQFLFEYFSETQRNKGNFPGRFSGRQFSNSRSEMNVSTLELGDSALYLCASSLTGQWGVTDTQYFGPGTRLTVL.

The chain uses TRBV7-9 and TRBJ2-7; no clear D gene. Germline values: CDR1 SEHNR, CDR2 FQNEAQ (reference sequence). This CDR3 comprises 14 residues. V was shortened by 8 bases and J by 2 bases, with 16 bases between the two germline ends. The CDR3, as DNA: TGTGCCAGCCAACTGTTATACCCTACCTACGAGCAGTACTTC. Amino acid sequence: CASQLLYPTYEQYF.

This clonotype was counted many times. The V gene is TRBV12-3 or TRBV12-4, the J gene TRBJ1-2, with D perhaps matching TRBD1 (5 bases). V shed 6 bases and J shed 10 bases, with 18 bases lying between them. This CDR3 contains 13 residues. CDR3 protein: CASRSSARVDYTF. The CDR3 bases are TGTGCCAGCAGGTCTAGCGCCAGGGTGGACTACACCTTC.

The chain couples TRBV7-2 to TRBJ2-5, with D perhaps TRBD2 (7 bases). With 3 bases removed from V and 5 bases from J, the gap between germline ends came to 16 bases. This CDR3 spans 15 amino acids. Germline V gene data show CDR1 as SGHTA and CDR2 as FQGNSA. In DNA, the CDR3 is TGTGCCAGCAGCTTCTTGGGGGGGGCACCCGAGACCCAGTACTTC. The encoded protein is CASSFLGGAPETQYF.

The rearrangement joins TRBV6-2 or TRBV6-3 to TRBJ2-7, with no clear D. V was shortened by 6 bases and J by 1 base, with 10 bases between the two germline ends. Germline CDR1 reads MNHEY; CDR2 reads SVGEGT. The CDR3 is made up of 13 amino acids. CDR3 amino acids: CASSPTTSYEQYF. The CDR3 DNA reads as TGTGCCAGCAGCCCAACAACTTCCTACGAGCAGTACTTC.

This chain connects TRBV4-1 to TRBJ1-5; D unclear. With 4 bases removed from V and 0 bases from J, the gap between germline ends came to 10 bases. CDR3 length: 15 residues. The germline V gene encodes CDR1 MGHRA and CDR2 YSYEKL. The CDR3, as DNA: TGCGCCAGCAGCCCCCAGGAGAATAGCAATCAGCCCCAGCATTTT. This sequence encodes CASSPQENSNQPQHF.

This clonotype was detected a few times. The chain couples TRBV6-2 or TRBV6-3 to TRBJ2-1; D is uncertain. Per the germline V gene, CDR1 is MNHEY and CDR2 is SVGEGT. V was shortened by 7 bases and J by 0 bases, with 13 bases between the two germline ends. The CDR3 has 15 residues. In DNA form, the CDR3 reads TGTGCCAGCACCCGACGGTCCAGCTCCTACAATGAGCAGTTCTTC. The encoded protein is CASTRRSSSYNEQFF.

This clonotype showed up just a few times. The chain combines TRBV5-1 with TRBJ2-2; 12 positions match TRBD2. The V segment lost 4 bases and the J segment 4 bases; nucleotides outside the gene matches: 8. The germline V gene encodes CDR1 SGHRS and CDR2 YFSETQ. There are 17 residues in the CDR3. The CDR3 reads CASSTTSGGSGTGELFF. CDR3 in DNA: TGCGCCAGCAGCACGACTAGCGGGGGCTCGGGCACCGGGGAGCTGTTTTTT.

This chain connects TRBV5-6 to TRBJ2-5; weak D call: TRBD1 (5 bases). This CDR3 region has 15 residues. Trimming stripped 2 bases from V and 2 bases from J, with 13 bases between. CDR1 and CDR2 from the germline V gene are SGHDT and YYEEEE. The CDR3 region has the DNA TGTGCCAGCAGCTTTCTGACAGCACGTCAAGAGACCCAGTACTTC. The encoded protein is CASSFLTARQETQYF.

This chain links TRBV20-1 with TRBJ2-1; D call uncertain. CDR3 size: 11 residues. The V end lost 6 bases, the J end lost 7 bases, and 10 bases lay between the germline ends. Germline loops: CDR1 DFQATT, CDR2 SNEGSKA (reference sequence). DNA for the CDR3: TGCAGTGCCTTGGGTGGGAATGAGCAGTTCTTC. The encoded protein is CSALGGNEQFF.

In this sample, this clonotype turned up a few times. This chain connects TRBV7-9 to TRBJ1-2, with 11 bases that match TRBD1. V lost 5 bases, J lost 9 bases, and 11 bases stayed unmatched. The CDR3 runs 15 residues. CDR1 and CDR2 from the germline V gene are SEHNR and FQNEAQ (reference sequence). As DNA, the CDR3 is TGTGCCAGCAGCCAAGGACAGGGGGCGGAGAGGAGCTACACCTTC. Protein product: CASSQGQGAERSYTF.

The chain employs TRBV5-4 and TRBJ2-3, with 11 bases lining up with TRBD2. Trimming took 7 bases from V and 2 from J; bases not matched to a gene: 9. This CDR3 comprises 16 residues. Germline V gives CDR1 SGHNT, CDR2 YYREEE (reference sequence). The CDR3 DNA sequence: TGTGCCAGCCGAAGAGGGACTAGCGGAGACACAGATACGCAGTATTTT. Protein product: CASRRGTSGDTDTQYF.

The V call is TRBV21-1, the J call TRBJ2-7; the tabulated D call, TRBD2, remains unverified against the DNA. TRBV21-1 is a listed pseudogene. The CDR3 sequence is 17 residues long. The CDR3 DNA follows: TGTGCCAGCAGCAAACCGAGGGACTCCTCAAGCTCCTACGAGCAGTACGTC. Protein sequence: CASSKPRDSSSSYEQYV.

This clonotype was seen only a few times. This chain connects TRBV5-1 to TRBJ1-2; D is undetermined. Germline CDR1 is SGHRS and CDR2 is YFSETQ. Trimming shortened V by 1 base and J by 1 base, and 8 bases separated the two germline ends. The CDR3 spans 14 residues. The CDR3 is CASSLWGDNYGYTF. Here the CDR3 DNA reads TGCGCCAGCAGCTTGTGGGGAGATAACTATGGCTACACCTTC.

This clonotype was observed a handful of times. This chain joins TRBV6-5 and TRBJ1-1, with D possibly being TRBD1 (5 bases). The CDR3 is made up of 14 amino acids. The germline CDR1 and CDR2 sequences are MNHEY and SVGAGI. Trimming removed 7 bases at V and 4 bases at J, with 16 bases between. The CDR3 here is CASTSVGEGTEAFF. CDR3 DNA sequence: TGTGCCAGCACCTCGGTAGGGGAGGGCACTGAAGCTTTCTTT.